This TCR beta chain was sequenced during a study of technical replicates of blood from a handful of donors. Here immunoSEQ multiplex PCR was the method, and the copy in TCRdb shows in-frame clones only, minus some. The table lists 75,000 to 85,000 clones, over 75% of them singletons. CDR1 is LGHNA and CDR2 is YSLEER in the germline V gene. The CDR3 extends over 15 amino acids. Trimming shortened V by 0 bases and J by 7 bases, and 15 bases separated the two germline ends. The TCR comes from a human donor in good health. Some clones in this sample may be carry-over from other donors' samples. This sequence joins TRBV4-3 and TRBJ1-2; the D is unclear. The source material was PBMCs. CDR3 nucleotides: TGCGCCAGCAGCCAAGATGGGTCGCCGACGGGTGGCTACACCTTC. The encoded protein is CASSQDGSPTGGYTF.